These 25 T cell receptor beta chains came from one sample sequenced in a study of spatial heterogeneity in lung cancer. TCRdb reprocessed the 5' RACE reads via MiXCR and lists one record per CDR3 protein. The table includes a few thousand distinct CDR3 sequences, roughly 26% detected once. Regarding time point: blood at routine non-recurrence follow-up after resection. The input for sequencing was PBMCs, taken at follow-up. The origin of the receptors is a male donor with early-stage non-small cell lung cancer.

This clonotype has only a few counts. The chain joins TRBV6-5 to TRBJ2-7; TRBD2 is a possible D gene (6 bases). The V gene lost 5 bases and the J gene lost 7 bases, with 9 bases spanning the gap. The V gene's germline CDR1 is MNHEY and CDR2 SVGAGI. The CDR3 has 11 amino acids. The CDR3, as DNA: TGTGCCAGCAGTCGAGGAGGGGAGCAGTACTTC. This gives the protein CASSRGGEQYF.

By share, this clonotype counts as medium-sized. V and J are TRBV6-1 and TRBJ2-3, with D tentatively TRBD2 (7 bases). With 4 bases removed from V and 4 bases from J, the gap between germline ends came to 18 bases. CDR3 length equals 16 residues. The germline V gene has CDR1 MNHNS and CDR2 SASEGT. Here the CDR3 reads CASSAQGGRASDTQYF. Here the CDR3 DNA reads TGTGCCAGCAGTGCACAGGGCGGGAGAGCGTCAGATACGCAGTATTTT.

The rearrangement links TRBV3-1 to TRBJ2-3; D call uncertain. The CDR3 spans 13 residues. V was pared by 0 bases and J by 5 bases, with 6 bases between. Germline-derived CDR1 and CDR2 are LGHDT and YNNKEL (reference sequence). This chain's CDR3 is CASSQDHRDTQYF. The CDR3 region has the DNA TGTGCCAGCAGCCAAGATCACCGAGATACGCAGTATTTT.

The chain has TRBV6-5 and TRBJ1-1; D gene uncertain. CDR3 length: 15 amino acids. Germline-derived CDR1 and CDR2 are MNHEY and SVGAGI. The chain's CDR3 is CVLTPGSELRSEAFF. CDR3 DNA: TGTGTCCTTACGCCTGGATCGGAACTGAGATCTGAAGCTTTCTTT.

In this sample, this clonotype is medium-sized (0.01 to 0.1%). J is TRBJ2-1 and V is TRBV12-3 or TRBV12-4; perhaps D is TRBD1 or TRBD2 (5 bases each). The CDR3 spans 11 residues. Trimming removed 6 bases at V and 10 bases at J, with 10 bases between. This chain's CDR3 is CASRGRGEQFF. The CDR3 region has the DNA TGTGCCAGCAGGGGGCGAGGGGAGCAGTTCTTC.

This clonotype qualifies as medium-sized. The V gene is TRBV12-3 or TRBV12-4, the J gene TRBJ2-1, with TRBD2 as a possible D gene (5 bases). The CDR3 consists of 10 residues. V was clipped by 5 bases and J by 9 bases, with 5 bases between them. In DNA, the CDR3 is TGTGCCAGCAGTGAGGGTGAGCAGTTCTTC. Protein product: CASSEGEQFF.

The chain combines TRBV2 with TRBJ2-7; D possibly corresponds to TRBD2 (6 bases). V lost 6 bases and J lost 4, with 19 bases in between. Germline assignment: CDR1 SNHLY and CDR2 FYNNEI. The CDR3 has 15 amino acids. The CDR3 DNA is TGTGCCAGCAGCTTGCGACTAGGTTATATTTACGAGCAGTACTTC. Encoded protein: CASSLRLGYIYEQYF.

This clonotype is medium-sized within its sample. The junction and the germline gene differ at one end; a read error may be behind it. The chain recombines TRBV3-1 with TRBJ2-5; D is ambiguous. The germline V gene encodes CDR1 LGHDT and CDR2 YNNKEL (reference sequence). The CDR3 runs 12 residues. DNA for the CDR3: TGTGCCAGCAGCACTACCCAAGAAACCCAGTACTTC. As protein: CASSTTQETQYF.

By share of the sample, this clonotype is medium-sized. This chain uses TRBV7-9 with TRBJ2-3, with 9 bases that match TRBD1. In germline, CDR1 is SEHNR, CDR2 FQNEAQ (reference sequence). The CDR3 has 15 residues. Trimming cost V 7 bases and J 8 bases; bases outside gene matches: 13. The DNA for the CDR3 is TGTGCCAGCACCCTCAGGACAGGGGAAGGCGCTACGCAGTATTTT. Its protein is CASTLRTGEGATQYF.

The gene calls are TRBV5-1 and TRBJ2-1; TRBD1 might be the D (5 bases). V lost 4 bases to trimming and J lost 4 bases, with 18 bases between them. Germline-derived CDR1 and CDR2 are SGHRS and YFSETQ. The length of the CDR3 is 16 residues. This chain's CDR3 is CASSADLGRRYNEQFF. DNA of the CDR3: TGCGCCAGCAGCGCCGACTTGGGGCGTCGGTACAATGAGCAGTTCTTC.

This clonotype was seen a few times. The genes are TRBV5-6 and TRBJ2-3; TRBD1 matches 9 bases. The CDR3 is 15 residues long. The junction had 3 bases not matched to a gene; V was cut back by 4 bases and J by 0 bases. CDR1 is SGHDT, CDR2 YYEEEE, per germline. The CDR3 loop is CASSPGTGSTDTQYF. For the CDR3, the DNA is TGTGCCAGCAGCCCGGGGACAGGGAGCACAGATACGCAGTATTTT.

By sample fraction, this clonotype is medium-sized (0.01 to 0.1%). The chain recombines TRBV6-7 with TRBJ2-7; D is uncertain. TRBV6-7 belongs to the ORF category, with a function that is uncertain. Trimming took off 3 bases at V and 5 bases at J, with 11 bases between the two ends. There are 13 residues in the CDR3. The CDR3 loop is CASSYVESHEQYF. In DNA, the CDR3 is TGTGCCAGCAGTTATGTAGAGTCCCACGAGCAGTACTTC.

This clonotype was seen a few times. The chain has TRBV28 and TRBJ1-4; TRBD1 aligns across 9 bases. Germline loops: CDR1 MDHEN, CDR2 SYDVKM. This CDR3 region has 15 residues. Unmatched junction bases numbered 9, after V lost 5 bases and J lost 8 bases. CDR3 loop: CASSLPTGGEEKLFF. CDR3 nucleotide sequence: TGTGCCAGCAGTCTACCGACAGGGGGTGAGGAAAAACTGTTTTTT.

The table lists this clonotype with a few counts. The chain has TRBV2 and TRBJ2-3; 7 nucleotides align to TRBD1. CDR3 length equals 15 residues. The V segment lost 6 bases and the J segment 4 bases; nucleotides outside the gene matches: 10. In germline, CDR1 is SNHLY, CDR2 FYNNEI. This chain's CDR3 is CASRTTGAGADTQYF. Here the CDR3 DNA reads TGTGCCAGCAGAACCACAGGGGCTGGGGCAGATACGCAGTATTTT.

The rearrangement uses TRBV12-3 or TRBV12-4 and TRBJ1-6, with TRBD1 identical over 8 bases. The trim removed 1 base at V and 9 bases at J, leaving 8 bases unmatched. The CDR3 is 16 residues long. The CDR3 nucleotides read TGTGCCAGCAGTTTAGGGACAGGGAAAAGCGGTTCACCCCTCCACTTT. Translating gives CASSLGTGKSGSPLHF.

This clonotype rates as medium-sized. The rearrangement uses TRBV18 and TRBJ2-1; D is possibly TRBD1 (5 bases). CDR1 and CDR2 (germline): KGHSH, LQKENI. Trimming removed 3 bases at V and 1 base at J, with 7 bases between. The CDR3 contains 14 residues. The DNA of the CDR3 is TGTGCCAGCTCACCTCCAGGGTCCTACAATGAGCAGTTCTTC. The encoded protein is CASSPPGSYNEQFF.

This clonotype was counted a few times. This chain joins TRBV20-1 and TRBJ2-3; TRBD2 matches 14 bases. The germline gives CDR1 DFQATT, CDR2 SNEGSKA (reference sequence). Trimming removed 6 bases from V and 5 bases from J; junction bases left unmatched: 7. The CDR3 runs 15 residues. The CDR3 loop reads CSASRLAGGGDTQYF. The CDR3 nucleotides read TGCAGTGCCAGTCGACTAGCGGGAGGGGGAGATACGCAGTATTTT.

Within the sample, this clonotype is medium-sized (0.01 to 0.1%). V is TRBV29-1 and J is TRBJ2-5; 9 nucleotides match TRBD1. Unmatched junction bases numbered 6, after V lost 3 bases and J lost 4 bases. The CDR3 spans 14 residues. CDR1 is SQVTM, CDR2 ANQGSEA, per germline. CDR3 loop: CSVDLGQGGETQYF. In DNA, the CDR3 is TGCAGCGTTGATCTGGGACAGGGTGGAGAGACCCAGTACTTC. Together with reference TRBV29-1 and TRBJ2-5, the CDR3 gives the full variable domain: SAVISQKPSRDICQRGTSLTIQCQVDSQVTMMFWYRQQPGQSLTLIATANQGSEATYESGFVIDKFPISRPNLTFSTLTVSNMSPEDSSIYLCSVDLGQGGETQYFGPGTRLLVL.

This clonotype has only a few counts. This sequence joins TRBV7-3 and TRBJ2-7; 10 nucleotides align to TRBD1. Germline V gene sequence: CDR1 SGHTA, CDR2 FQGTGA. V was pared by 5 bases and J by 6 bases, with 4 bases of the junction left unmatched. CDR3 length: 13 amino acids. For the CDR3, the DNA is TGTGCCAGCAGCGCCGGACAGGGGGGCGAGCAGTACTTC. This codes for CASSAGQGGEQYF.

The genes are TRBV24-1 and TRBJ2-3; TRBD1 agrees at 8 bases. Germline V gives CDR1 KGHDR, CDR2 SFDVKD. Trimming took 1 base from V and 0 from J; bases not matched to a gene: 5. The CDR3 runs to 17 residues. This CDR3 reads CATSDLGTGSSTDTQYF. The CDR3 DNA is TGTGCCACCAGTGATTTAGGGACAGGTTCTAGCACAGATACGCAGTATTTT.

V usage is TRBV4-1 and J usage is TRBJ2-7, with TRBD1 identical over 9 bases. CDR1 is MGHRA, CDR2 YSYEKL, per germline. The CDR3 loop spans 13 amino acids. The trim removed 9 bases at V and 5 bases at J, leaving 8 bases unmatched. The CDR3: CASTGQGTHEQYF. CDR3 coding DNA: TGCGCCAGTACAGGACAGGGGACCCACGAGCAGTACTTC.

In its sample, this clonotype is medium-sized. V and J are TRBV6-8 and TRBJ1-2; D call uncertain. This CDR3 is built from 12 residues. The V gene lost 5 bases and the J gene lost 2 bases, with 6 bases spanning the gap. Germline assignment: CDR1 MNHGY and CDR2 SAAAGT. CDR3 sequence reads: CASSPENYGYTF. For the CDR3, the DNA is TGTGCCAGCAGTCCCGAGAACTATGGCTACACCTTC.

This clonotype has just a few counts. This chain uses TRBV6-5 with TRBJ2-1; 7 bases agree with TRBD1. V was pared by 4 bases and J by 2 bases, with 11 bases of the junction left unmatched. Per the germline V gene, CDR1 is MNHEY and CDR2 is SVGAGI. The CDR3 contains 17 residues. The CDR3 region has the DNA TGTGCCAGCAGTTCCCAGGGGGTAGTGGGTCCCTACAATGAGCAGTTCTTC. Protein sequence: CASSSQGVVGPYNEQFF.

The chain combines TRBV27 with TRBJ2-7, with D possibly matching TRBD1 (5 bases). The V gene's germline CDR1 is MNHEY and CDR2 SMNVEV (reference sequence). The CDR3 consists of 15 residues. V was shortened by 6 bases and J by 5 bases, with 20 bases between the two germline ends. The CDR3 DNA reads as TGTGCCAGCAGAGCTAAACCCAGGGTCTGGCACGAGCAGTACTTC. Its protein product is CASRAKPRVWHEQYF.

This clonotype is judged large (0.1 to 1%). DNA for the CDR3: TGTGCCAGCAGCTTAGCGCGTCGGATGGGGGAAAAACTGTTTTTT. This sequence encodes CASSLARRMGEKLFF. This rearrangement joins TRBV7-9 to TRBJ1-4; D is uncertain. CDR3 length: 15 amino acids. CDR1 SEHNR and CDR2 FQNEAQ come from the germline V gene (reference sequence). V was trimmed by 0 bases and J by 8 bases, leaving 13 bases between them.